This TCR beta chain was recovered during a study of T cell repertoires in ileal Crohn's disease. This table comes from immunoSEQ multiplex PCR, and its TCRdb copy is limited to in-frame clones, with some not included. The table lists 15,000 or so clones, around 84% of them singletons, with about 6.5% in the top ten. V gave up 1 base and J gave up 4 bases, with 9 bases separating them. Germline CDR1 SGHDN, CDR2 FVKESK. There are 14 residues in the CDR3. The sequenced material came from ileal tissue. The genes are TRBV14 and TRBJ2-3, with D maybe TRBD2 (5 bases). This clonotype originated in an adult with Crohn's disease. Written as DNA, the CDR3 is TGTGCCAGCAGCCAAGCCCTAGCCCCAGATACGCAGTATTTT. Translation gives CASSQALAPDTQYF.